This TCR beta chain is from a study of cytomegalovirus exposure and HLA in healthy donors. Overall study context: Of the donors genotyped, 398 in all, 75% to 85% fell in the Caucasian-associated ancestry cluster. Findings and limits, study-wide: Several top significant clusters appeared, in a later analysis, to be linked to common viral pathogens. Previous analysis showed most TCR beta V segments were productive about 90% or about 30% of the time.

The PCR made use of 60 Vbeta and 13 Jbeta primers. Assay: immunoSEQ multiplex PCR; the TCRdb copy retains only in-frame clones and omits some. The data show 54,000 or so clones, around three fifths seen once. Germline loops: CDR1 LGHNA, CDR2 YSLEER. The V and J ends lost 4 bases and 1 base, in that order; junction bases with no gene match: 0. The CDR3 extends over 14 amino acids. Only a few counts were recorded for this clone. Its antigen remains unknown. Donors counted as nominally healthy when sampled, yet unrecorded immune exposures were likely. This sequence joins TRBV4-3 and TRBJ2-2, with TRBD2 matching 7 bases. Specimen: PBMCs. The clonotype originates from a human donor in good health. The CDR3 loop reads CASSRGGNTGELFF. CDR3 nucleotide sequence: TGCGCCAGCAGCCGGGGGGGGAACACCGGGGAGCTGTTTTTT.